In its sample, the clone carrying this T cell receptor beta chain was seen once. This sample is drawn from a study of PD-L1 blockade in urothelial cancer. At the level of the study: Enrolled patients had been treated previously with 0 to 3 chemotherapy regimens. Samples of blood were analyzed 3 weeks (second dose) and 6 weeks after treatment start.

V was pared by 5 bases and J by 6 bases, with 15 bases of the junction left unmatched. Germline V gene sequence: CDR1 SEHNR, CDR2 FQNEAQ (reference sequence). The CDR3 contains 17 residues. Each patient's cancer was a locally advanced or metastatic urothelial carcinoma. Here immunoSEQ multiplex PCR was the method, and the copy in TCRdb shows in-frame clones only, minus some. This sample has about 100,000 clones; about nine tenths occur once, and the top ten carry 0.85% to 1%. The material sequenced was PBMCs, taken around atezolizumab (anti-PD-L1) treatment. The source of this sequence is an elderly woman with urothelial cancer. The chain couples TRBV7-9 to TRBJ2-5, with TRBD2 matching 10 bases. The CDR3 DNA is TGTGCCAGCAGCCCCGTTTCCCTAGCGGGAGTGTTCCAGACCCAGTACTTC. Translated: CASSPVSLAGVFQTQYF.